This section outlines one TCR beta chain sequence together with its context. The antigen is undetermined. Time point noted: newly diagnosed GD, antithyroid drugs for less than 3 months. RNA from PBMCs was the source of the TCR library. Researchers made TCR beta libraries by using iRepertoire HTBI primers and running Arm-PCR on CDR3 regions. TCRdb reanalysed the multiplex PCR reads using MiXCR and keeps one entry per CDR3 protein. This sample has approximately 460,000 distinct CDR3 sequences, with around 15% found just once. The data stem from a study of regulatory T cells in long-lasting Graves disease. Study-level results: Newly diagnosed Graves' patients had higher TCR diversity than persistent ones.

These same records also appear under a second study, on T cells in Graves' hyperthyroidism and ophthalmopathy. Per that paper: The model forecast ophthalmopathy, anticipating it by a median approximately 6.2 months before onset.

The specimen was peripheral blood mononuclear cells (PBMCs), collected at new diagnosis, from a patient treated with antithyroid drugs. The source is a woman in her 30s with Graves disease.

CDR3 nucleotide sequence: TGCGCCAGCAGCTTGGTCCGGGACAGGGGGCAGGGCTACACCTTC. Translation gives CASSLVRDRGQGYTF. The chain is built from TRBV5-1 and TRBJ1-2; 12 bases are shared with TRBD1. The CDR3 is 15 residues long. The germline CDR1 and CDR2 sequences are SGHRS and YFSETQ. V was pared by 0 bases and J by 8 bases, with 5 bases of the junction left unmatched.